This passage covers 26 T cell receptor beta chains from one sample sequenced in a study of CD8+CD57+ T cells in acquired aplastic anemia. The study profiled TCR beta VDJ and CDR3 using genomic DNA as template. MiXCR, run by TCRdb on the reads, gives a single entry per CDR3 protein. The data show some 410,000 distinct CDR3 sequences, about two thirds seen once. Sequencing was carried out using sorted CD4+, CD8+, or CD8+CD57+ T cells (not recorded which) from PBMCs. The receptors derive from a human donor in good health, serving as a control.

The rearrangement joins TRBV5-4 to TRBJ1-4; D call uncertain. The CDR3 totals 13 residues. The germline gives CDR1 SGHNT, CDR2 YYREEE (reference sequence). Trimming removed 2 bases from V and 13 bases from J, with 15 bases in between. CDR3 DNA sequence: TGTGCCAGCAGCTTCGGGCCGGATAAATCACTGTTTTTT. It is translated as CASSFGPDKSLFF.

CDR3 in DNA: TGTGCCAGCAGTTACTCGAATCGGGGGGACTATGGCTACACCTTC. This sequence encodes CASSYSNRGDYGYTF. V and J are TRBV6-6 and TRBJ1-2, with D possibly TRBD1 on 5 matching bases. CDR3 size: 15 residues. V was shortened by 0 bases and J by 3 bases, with 11 bases between the two germline ends. Germline V gene sequence: CDR1 MNHNY, CDR2 SVGAGI (reference sequence).

This clonotype was seen repeatedly, ten times or more. The rearrangement joins TRBV11-1 to TRBJ1-2; D may be TRBD1 (6 bases). CDR3 size: 16 residues. The V end was cut by 5 bases, the J end by 5 bases, with 21 bases between. The germline V gene has CDR1 SGHAT and CDR2 FQDESV (reference sequence). CDR3: CASSPIIRGARYGYTF. DNA for the CDR3: TGTGCCAGCAGCCCCATTATTCGGGGGGCGAGGTATGGCTACACCTTC.

The chain has TRBV24-1 and TRBJ2-7, with 7 bases that match TRBD2. Germline V gene data show CDR1 as KGHDR and CDR2 as SFDVKD. The CDR3 sequence is 16 residues long. The trim removed 0 bases at V and 4 bases at J, leaving 8 bases unmatched. This CDR3 reads CATSDLQWQGGYEQYV. The CDR3 DNA reads as TGTGCCACCAGTGATTTGCAATGGCAGGGAGGGTACGAGCAGTACGTC.

This clonotype was recorded at least ten times. This sequence joins TRBV7-2 and TRBJ2-3; D may be TRBD1 or TRBD2 (6 bases each). Looked up from germline, CDR1 is SGHTA and CDR2 is FQGNSA. The V end lost 7 bases, the J end lost 4 bases, and 15 bases lay between the germline ends. This CDR3 has 14 residues. This CDR3 is CASTPRRGADTQYF. The CDR3 nucleotides read TGTGCCAGCACCCCGAGGAGGGGGGCAGATACGCAGTATTTT.

Turning to this clonotype: No conserved phenylalanine or tryptophan ends this CDR3, so it is likely a read error. The chain carries TRBV12-3 or TRBV12-4 and TRBJ2-7, with TRBD1 identical over 8 bases. The CDR3 has 17 residues. Germline trimming cut 7 bases from V and 0 bases from J; bases unmatched to any gene: 14. CDR3 residues: CASNPLRTGPLSYEQYL. DNA of the CDR3: TGTGCCAGCAATCCACTGCGGACAGGGCCGCTCTCCTACGAGCAGTACCTC.

The rearrangement uses TRBV19 and TRBJ2-5, with TRBD2 as a possible D gene (6 bases). V dropped 3 bases and J dropped 4 bases, with 12 bases sitting between them. Germline CDR1 is LNHDA and CDR2 is SQIVND (reference sequence). The CDR3 is 14 amino acids. For the CDR3, the DNA is TGTGCCAGTAGTATTAATTCGGGGGTAGAGACCCAGTACTTC. Translated: CASSINSGVETQYF.

V is TRBV24-1 and J is TRBJ2-5, with TRBD1 matching over 9 bases. Germline lookup yields CDR1 KGHDR and CDR2 SFDVKD. Trimming took 10 bases from V and 5 from J; bases not matched to a gene: 1. This CDR3 region has 11 residues. CDR3 loop: CATQGAETQYF. The CDR3 region has the DNA TGTGCCACACAGGGGGCCGAGACCCAGTACTTC.

A word on this clonotype: The junction and the germline gene differ at one end; a read error may be behind it. V gene TRBV7-9 combines with J gene TRBJ1-6; D is unresolved. The CDR3 runs to 13 residues. Germline V gene lookup returns CDR1 SEHNR and CDR2 FQNEAQ (reference sequence). DNA for the CDR3: TGTGCCAGCAGCGTACGTTCGGGGTACACCCAAGACTTT. Translated: CASSVRSGYTQDF.

The chain carries TRBV10-1 and TRBJ2-1, with unresolved D. The V gene lost 6 bases and the J gene lost 6 bases, with 9 bases spanning the gap. Germline values: CDR1 WNHNN, CDR2 SYGVQD (reference sequence). This CDR3 has 12 amino acids. The CDR3 is CASSLSVNEQFF. The CDR3 region has the DNA TGCGCCAGCAGCTTGAGTGTCAATGAGCAGTTCTTC.

V gene TRBV19 combines with J gene TRBJ1-1, with 8 bases fitting TRBD1. The CDR3 runs to 15 residues. Germline CDR1 reads LNHDA; CDR2 reads SQIVND (reference sequence). Trimming at V came to 6 bases and at J to 5 bases, leaving 11 bases not matched to a gene. The CDR3 here is CASSTLDRVVTEAFF. CDR3 nucleotides: TGTGCCAGTAGCACTCTGGACAGGGTAGTGACTGAAGCTTTCTTT.

This clonotype was detected only once. The chain is built from TRBV5-5 and TRBJ2-7; the D is unclear. Trimming took 5 bases from V and 1 from J, leaving 10 bases between them. The CDR3 is made up of 13 amino acids. Germline-derived CDR1 and CDR2 are SGHKS and YYEKEE (reference sequence). For the CDR3, the DNA is TGTGCCAGCAGTCAGGACGGGTCCTACGAGCAGTACTTC. This translates into CASSQDGSYEQYF.

The sample holds one count of this clonotype. The chain recombines TRBV7-8 with TRBJ2-3, with a tentative D call TRBD1 (6 bases). Germline CDR1 SGHVS, CDR2 FQNEAQ. This CDR3 has 15 amino acids. V lost 10 bases to trimming and J lost 12 bases, with 29 bases between them. The CDR3 nucleotides are TGTGCCATCAGGGGAGAGGGCGAGAACACTGAAGCTCAGTATTTT. It specifies CAIRGEGENTEAQYF.

The rearrangement links TRBV5-4 to TRBJ2-5, with D possibly called TRBD1 or TRBD2 (5 bases each). The V end was cut by 1 base, the J end by 5 bases, with 9 bases between. Germline CDR1 SGHNT, CDR2 YYREEE (reference sequence). The CDR3 loop spans 13 amino acids. The CDR3 DNA reads as TGTGCCAGCAGCTTGTACGGGACGGAGACCCAGTACTTC. Amino acid sequence: CASSLYGTETQYF.

Concerning this clonotype: Compared with germline, one end of the junction differs, possibly owing to a read error. The V and J genes are TRBV7-2 and TRBJ1-4; 7 bases agree with TRBD1. CDR1 is SGHTA and CDR2 is FQGNSA in the germline V gene. The length of the CDR3 is 16 residues. This CDR3 reads CASRTGTNSPHQNLFF. CDR3 coding DNA: TGTGCCAGCAGGACAGGGACCAATTCACCCCACCAAAATCTGTTTTTT.

Of note for this clonotype: The CDR3 carries no conserved terminal phenylalanine or tryptophan, so it likely arises from a read error. The DNA is left out, because the CDR3 cannot be placed on it with certainty; the CDR3 is given as TCRdb lists it. The chain recombines TRBV2 with TRBJ2-7; no check of the table's D call, TRBD1, against the DNA was made. The CDR3 numbers 16 amino acids, ends counted. In germline, CDR1 is SNHLY, CDR2 FYNNEI. The CDR3 loop reads CATSSGTWAPTDEQFG.

A remark on this clonotype: The missing conserved phenylalanine or tryptophan at the end of this CDR3 makes a read error likely. It is unclear where the CDR3 begins or ends on the DNA, so no DNA is shown, and the CDR3 is as TCRdb lists it. The V and J genes are TRBV7-2 and TRBJ1-5; the table assigns TRBD1, which was not confirmed against the DNA. Per germline, CDR1 SGHTA and CDR2 FQGNSA. The CDR3 totals 13 residues, both ends included. The CDR3 is CASSLTGTNTGEL.

The chain carries TRBV7-8 and TRBJ1-1; D gene uncertain. Germline CDR1 reads SGHVS; CDR2 reads FQNEAQ. V lost 5 bases, J lost 14 bases, and 24 bases lay in between. The CDR3 loop spans 14 amino acids. CDR3 amino acids: CASSSTRPNTEYFF. In nucleotides, the CDR3 is TGTGCCAGCAGCAGCACCAGGCCGAACACTGAGTACTTCTTT.

V and J are TRBV7-9 and TRBJ2-1; perhaps TRBD2 as D (8 bases). Trimming removed 5 bases from V and 10 bases from J, with 27 bases in between. The CDR3 extends over 17 amino acids. Germline values: CDR1 SEHNR, CDR2 FQNEAQ (reference sequence). CDR3 sequence: CASSGRQGAGETQEQFF. The CDR3 DNA reads as TGTGCCAGCAGCGGCAGACAGGGAGCGGGAGAGACCCAGGAGCAGTTCTTC.

J is TRBJ1-2 and V is TRBV19; D uncertain. CDR1 is LNHDA, CDR2 SQIVND, per germline (reference sequence). The CDR3 covers 13 residues. CDR3: CSSSGGASYGYTF. In nucleotides, the CDR3 is TGTAGCAGTAGTGGCGGCGCTAGCTATGGCTACACCTTC.

The V gene is TRBV19, the J gene TRBJ2-7; no firm D call. The germline gives CDR1 LNHDA, CDR2 SQIVND (reference sequence). This CDR3 is built from 13 residues. V lost 8 bases and J 5 bases, leaving 16 bases between the germline ends. CDR3 in amino acids: CASRDDMSHEQYF. The CDR3 coding sequence is TGTGCCAGTCGAGACGACATGAGCCACGAGCAGTACTTC.

With respect to this clonotype: No DNA is shown, since the ends of the CDR3 on it are uncertain; the CDR3 is the one TCRdb lists. J is TRBJ1-2 and V is TRBV7-8. The V gene's germline CDR1 is SGHVS and CDR2 FQNEAQ. Counting both end residues, the CDR3 totals 14 amino acids. This chain's CDR3 is CASSVHERKYFGPF.

V usage is TRBV10-3 and J usage is TRBJ1-1, with D unresolved. The CDR3 has 13 amino acids. CDR1 and CDR2 (germline): ENHRY, SYGVKD. Trimming removed 2 bases from V and 5 bases from J, with 9 bases in between. The CDR3 sequence is CAISEGRETEAFF. CDR3 in DNA: TGTGCCATCAGTGAGGGAAGGGAAACTGAAGCTTTCTTT.

The chain joins TRBV14 to TRBJ1-2; D is perhaps TRBD1 (5 bases). Looked up from germline, CDR1 is SGHDN and CDR2 is FVKESK. V was clipped by 5 bases and J by 11 bases, with 21 bases between them. CDR3 length: 14 residues. This chain's CDR3 is CASSLRGRVANYTF. The CDR3 coding sequence is TGTGCCAGCAGCTTACGTGGCAGGGTCGCTAATTACACCTTC.

The chain joins TRBV7-2 to TRBJ1-6, with D possibly TRBD1 on 6 matching bases. This CDR3 contains 15 residues. V dropped 5 bases and J dropped 18 bases, with 26 bases sitting between them. The germline V gene has CDR1 SGHTA and CDR2 FQGNSA. For the CDR3, the DNA is TGTGCCAGCAGCGCCGAGGGGGAGGATCAGTCACAGCACCACTTT. Protein: CASSAEGEDQSQHHF.

The chain recombines TRBV9 with TRBJ1-4, with TRBD1 as a possible D gene (5 bases). The V end lost 3 bases, the J end lost 15 bases, and 24 bases lay between the germline ends. The germline CDR1 and CDR2 sequences are SGDLS and YYNGEE. CDR3 size: 15 residues. In DNA, the CDR3 is TGTGCCAGCAGCGCCGGCACGGGGCAAGGAAACACCATGTTTTTT. Protein sequence: CASSAGTGQGNTMFF.